Listed below are T cell receptor beta chains from one sample, sequenced in a study of vaccination effects on CD4 cells after COVID-19. The method was immunoSEQ multiplex PCR; TCRdb's version includes in-frame clones alone and lacks a portion of them. Altogether 35,000 to 45,000 clones are present, over 65% being singletons, with the ten largest covering about 3.7%. These receptors have no identified antigens. The sample consisted of CD4+ T cells from PBMCs cultured without peptide, taken after COVID-19 vaccination. The receptors here all came from a human donor who had a prior SARS-CoV-2 infection. Both conserved end residues are trimmed from each CDR3. The order of the fields is V gene, J gene, CDR3 protein.

V gene: TRBV7-6
J gene: TRBJ2-1
CDR3 protein: ASSSPSGGAPGEQF

V gene: TRBV5-8
J gene: TRBJ1-1
CDR3 protein: ASSGTGTGPLGAF

V gene: TRBV5-1
J gene: TRBJ1-4
CDR3 protein: ASTRAPPATNEKLF

V gene: TRBV4-1
J gene: TRBJ1-2
CDR3 protein: ASSREVWRTGVDGYT

V gene: TRBV6-2/TRBV6-3
J gene: TRBJ2-3
CDR3 protein: ASSRITDTQY

V gene: TRBV7-2
J gene: TRBJ1-2
CDR3 protein: ASSFRQGEGGGYT

V gene: TRBV5-1
J gene: TRBJ2-2
CDR3 protein: ASSSRQRNTGELF

V gene: TRBV15
J gene: TRBJ2-6
CDR3 protein: ATSMNQGTGANVLT

V gene: TRBV6-5
J gene: TRBJ2-2
CDR3 protein: ASSYSWDVPGRELF

V gene: TRBV5-6
J gene: TRBJ2-5
CDR3 protein: ASSLVQEETQY

V gene: TRBV12-5
J gene: TRBJ2-7
CDR3 protein: ASGLVVKPSYEQY

V gene: TRBV5-8
J gene: TRBJ2-2
CDR3 protein: ASSSGIARRLF

V gene: TRBV2
J gene: TRBJ1-6
CDR3 protein: ASSSTGAGRNSPLH

V gene: TRBV28
J gene: TRBJ2-1
CDR3 protein: ASFGSYNEQF

V gene: TRBV6-5
J gene: TRBJ2-5
CDR3 protein: ASSYEAGYNGETQY

V gene: TRBV6-2/TRBV6-3
J gene: TRBJ2-1
CDR3 protein: ASSYVSGRADEQF

V gene: TRBV5-1
J gene: TRBJ1-3
CDR3 protein: ASTIAGLGNTIY

V gene: TRBV3-1/TRBV3-2
J gene: TRBJ1-2
CDR3 protein: ASSQERVKGYT

V gene: TRBV9
J gene: TRBJ2-1
CDR3 protein: ASSVSGTHNEQF

V gene: TRBV10-3
J gene: TRBJ2-3
CDR3 protein: AISAGLAGGVDTQY

V gene: TRBV6-6
J gene: TRBJ1-5
CDR3 protein: ASSHLFQSNQPQH

V gene: TRBV5-1
J gene: TRBJ2-7
CDR3 protein: ASSLLAGAIGRRGNEQY

V gene: TRBV7-9
J gene: TRBJ2-2
CDR3 protein: ASSLGASGIGELF

V gene: TRBV10-2
J gene: TRBJ1-5
CDR3 protein: ASSSGEGQPQH

V gene: TRBV5-6
J gene: TRBJ2-7
CDR3 protein: ASSLTPFRLPEQY

V gene: TRBV18
J gene: TRBJ1-5
CDR3 protein: ASSPQGWQPQH

V gene: TRBV2
J gene: TRBJ1-1
CDR3 protein: ASSDLGTWAEAF

V gene: TRBV6-4
J gene: TRBJ2-2
CDR3 protein: ASRDTSRTGELF

V gene: TRBV25-1
J gene: TRBJ2-7
CDR3 protein: ASSGTSGPYEQY

V gene: TRBV25-1
J gene: TRBJ2-1
CDR3 protein: ASTTSGRASSYNEQF

V gene: TRBV25-1
J gene: TRBJ2-1
CDR3 protein: ASSTGLGGQF

V gene: TRBV28
J gene: TRBJ1-2
CDR3 protein: ASSQTPDYYGYT

V gene: TRBV30
J gene: TRBJ2-4
CDR3 protein: AWSKKGAKNIQY

V gene: TRBV2
J gene: TRBJ2-5
CDR3 protein: ASRNRDRQETQY

V gene: TRBV15
J gene: TRBJ2-5
CDR3 protein: ATASGGAGETQY

V gene: TRBV27
J gene: TRBJ2-7
CDR3 protein: ASSFRTSGYEQY

V gene: TRBV15
J gene: TRBJ2-5
CDR3 protein: ATSIGAVAGWWPQY

V gene: TRBV18
J gene: TRBJ2-3
CDR3 protein: ASSFLGDGYSSTDTQY

V gene: TRBV7-6
J gene: TRBJ1-1
CDR3 protein: ASSSRLDRRKNTEAF

V gene: TRBV5-4
J gene: TRBJ1-4
CDR3 protein: ASSLETGSNEKLF

V gene: TRBV4-3
J gene: TRBJ1-1
CDR3 protein: ASSPQGGGEAF

V gene: TRBV4-3
J gene: TRBJ2-7
CDR3 protein: ASSQERGEQY

V gene: TRBV7-2
J gene: TRBJ2-7
CDR3 protein: ASSIALLGEQY

V gene: TRBV19
J gene: TRBJ2-6
CDR3 protein: ASSGPGANVLT

V gene: TRBV15
J gene: TRBJ2-7
CDR3 protein: ATRSLAHSYEQY

V gene: TRBV4-3
J gene: TRBJ1-2
CDR3 protein: ASSQDPGGYGYT

V gene: TRBV19
J gene: TRBJ1-1
CDR3 protein: ASSSRGATEAF

V gene: TRBV2
J gene: TRBJ2-7
CDR3 protein: ASSEQGISYEQY

V gene: TRBV7-3
J gene: TRBJ2-6
CDR3 protein: ASSYPPGLAGSSGANVLT

V gene: TRBV19
J gene: TRBJ1-2
CDR3 protein: ASSIAGTDGYT

V gene: TRBV7-8
J gene: TRBJ2-7
CDR3 protein: ASSSRAQGPDEQY